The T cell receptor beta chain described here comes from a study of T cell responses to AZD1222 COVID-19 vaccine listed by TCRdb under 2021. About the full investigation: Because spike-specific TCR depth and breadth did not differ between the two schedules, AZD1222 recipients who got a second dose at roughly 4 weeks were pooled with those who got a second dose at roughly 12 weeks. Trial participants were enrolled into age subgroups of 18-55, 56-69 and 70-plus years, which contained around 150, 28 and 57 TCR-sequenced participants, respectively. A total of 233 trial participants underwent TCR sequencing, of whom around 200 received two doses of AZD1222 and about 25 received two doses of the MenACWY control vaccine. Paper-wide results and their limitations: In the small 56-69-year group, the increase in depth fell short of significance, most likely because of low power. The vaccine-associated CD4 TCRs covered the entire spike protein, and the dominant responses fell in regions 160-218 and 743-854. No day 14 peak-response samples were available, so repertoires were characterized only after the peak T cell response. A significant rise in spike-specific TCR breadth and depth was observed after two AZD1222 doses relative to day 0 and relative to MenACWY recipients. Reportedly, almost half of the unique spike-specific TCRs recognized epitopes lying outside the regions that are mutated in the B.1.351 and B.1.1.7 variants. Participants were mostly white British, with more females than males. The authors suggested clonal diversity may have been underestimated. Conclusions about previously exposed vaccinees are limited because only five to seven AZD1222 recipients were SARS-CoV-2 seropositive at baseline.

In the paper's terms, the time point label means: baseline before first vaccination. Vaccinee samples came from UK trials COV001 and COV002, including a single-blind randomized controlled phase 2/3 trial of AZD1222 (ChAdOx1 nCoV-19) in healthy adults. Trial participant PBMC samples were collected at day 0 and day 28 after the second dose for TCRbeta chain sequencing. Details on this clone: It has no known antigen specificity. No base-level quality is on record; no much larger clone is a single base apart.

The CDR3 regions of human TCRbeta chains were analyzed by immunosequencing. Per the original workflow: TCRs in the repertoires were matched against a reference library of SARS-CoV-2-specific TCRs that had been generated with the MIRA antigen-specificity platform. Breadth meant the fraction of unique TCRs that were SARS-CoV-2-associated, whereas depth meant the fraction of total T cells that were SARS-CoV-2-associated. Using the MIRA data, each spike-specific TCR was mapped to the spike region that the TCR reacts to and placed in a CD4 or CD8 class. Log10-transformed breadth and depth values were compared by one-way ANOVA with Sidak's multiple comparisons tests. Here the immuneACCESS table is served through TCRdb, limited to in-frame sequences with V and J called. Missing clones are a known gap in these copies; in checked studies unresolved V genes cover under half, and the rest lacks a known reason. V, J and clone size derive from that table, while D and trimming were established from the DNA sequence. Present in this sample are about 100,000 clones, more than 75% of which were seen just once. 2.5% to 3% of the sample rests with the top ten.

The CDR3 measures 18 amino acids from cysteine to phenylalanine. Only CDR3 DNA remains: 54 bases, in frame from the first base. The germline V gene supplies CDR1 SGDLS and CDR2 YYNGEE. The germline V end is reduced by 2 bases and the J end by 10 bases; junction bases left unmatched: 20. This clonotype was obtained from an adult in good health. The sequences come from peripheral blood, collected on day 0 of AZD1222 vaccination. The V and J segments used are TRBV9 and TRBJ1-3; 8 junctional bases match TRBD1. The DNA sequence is TGTGCCAGCAGCGTCGACCCCCCCGGGACAGGTCTTGGATATACCATATATTTT. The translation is CASSVDPPGTGLGYTIYF.